This T cell receptor (beta chain) was found in a study of shared clonotypes between healthy human individuals. Study-wide background: Each donor's CD4 naive and CD4 memory cells filled three plates apiece, CD8 naive two, and CD8 memory one.

Whole-study findings and limits: What limited the represented genetic and exposure-history diversity was the small number of donors. Across subsets, estimated richness was generally greater for naive than for memory populations.

The CDR3 spans 17 residues. Germline CDR1 is SGHDN and CDR2 is FVKESK. Trimming left V 0 bases short and J 4 bases short, with 15 bases between. Naive CD8 isolation took CD45RO-negative cells positively selected for CCR7 and excluded terminally differentiated effector memory CD45RA+ cells. Concerning this clone: Its antigen is as yet unknown.

The assay was immunoSEQ multiplex PCR, and TCRdb's table has in-frame clones only and misses some. The sample lists fewer than 850,000 clones, 95% to 97% seen once, with approximately 0.2% in the top ten. The sample taken for sequencing was naive CD8+ T cells sorted from blood. The rearrangement uses TRBV14 and TRBJ2-2, with no clear D. The origin of this receptor is a man aged 25-40 years in good health. CDR3: CASSQDLWARATGELFF. The CDR3 nucleotides read TGTGCCAGCAGCCAAGATCTTTGGGCAAGAGCCACCGGGGAGCTGTTTTTT.